Below, 21 T cell receptor beta chains from the same sample are listed, as sequenced in a study of blood T cell repertoires in COVID-19. Method: immunoSEQ multiplex PCR; TCRdb's copy keeps in-frame clones and lacks some. This table holds 150,000 or so clones, 82% found once. The sample taken for sequencing was peripheral blood. The receptors shown here come from a human donor with acute or convalescent COVID-19. The donor label of this sample is uncertain.

The chain is built from TRBV7-9 and TRBJ2-7; 9 bases line up with TRBD2. The CDR3 totals 16 residues. V lost 2 bases, J lost 1 base, and 6 bases stayed unmatched. Germline V gene data show CDR1 as SEHNR and CDR2 as FQNEAQ (reference sequence). This CDR3 is CASSLPPGLASYEQYF. CDR3 in DNA: TGTGCCAGCAGCTTACCCCCGGGACTAGCTTCCTACGAGCAGTACTTC.

DNA for the CDR3: TGTGCCAGCAGCGCCTACAGGGGAAACCGCAATGAGCAGTTCTTC. Its protein product is CASSAYRGNRNEQFF. The J gene is TRBJ2-1, the V gene TRBV6-5; 7 bases map to TRBD1. The V gene's germline CDR1 is MNHEY and CDR2 SVGAGI. The CDR3 is made up of 15 amino acids. V was pared by 6 bases and J by 6 bases, with 11 bases of the junction left unmatched.

The V gene is TRBV5-1, the J gene TRBJ1-2; maybe TRBD1 (6 bases). Germline-derived CDR1 and CDR2 are SGHRS and YFSETQ. There are 14 residues in the CDR3. V shed 0 bases and J shed 9 bases, with 15 bases lying between them. The CDR3 sequence is CASSLGGDRNSYTF. The CDR3 bases are TGCGCCAGCAGCTTGGGGGGTGACAGGAATAGCTACACCTTC.

The CDR3 DNA follows: TGTGCCAGCAGTGATCAGGGGGGCACCGGGGAGCTGTTTTTT. The encoded protein is CASSDQGGTGELFF. This rearrangement joins TRBV6-1 to TRBJ2-2; TRBD1 is a possible D gene (7 bases). The CDR3 sequence is 14 residues long. The germline CDR1 and CDR2 sequences are MNHNS and SASEGT. The V gene lost 3 bases and the J gene lost 4 bases, with 9 bases spanning the gap.

This clone has only a few counts. The chain employs TRBV7-3 and TRBJ2-6; TRBD2 agrees at 9 bases. Trimming cost V 2 bases and J 0 bases; bases outside gene matches: 8. Germline V CDR1 and CDR2: SGHTA, FQGTGA. The CDR3 has 19 residues. CDR3 sequence: CASSLPRTSEPSGANVLTF. The CDR3 DNA reads TGTGCCAGCAGCTTACCGAGGACTAGCGAACCCTCTGGGGCCAACGTCCTGACTTTC. The full variable domain, rest sourced from reference TRBV7-3 and TRBJ2-6, is GAGVSQTPSNKVTEKGKYVELRCDPISGHTALYWYRQSLGQGPEFLIYFQGTGAADDSGLPNDRFFAVRPEGSVSTLKIQRTERGDSAVYLCASSLPRTSEPSGANVLTFGAGSRLTVL.

The chain has TRBV11-2 and TRBJ2-7; perhaps TRBD2 as D (5 bases). CDR3 length: 12 amino acids. Deletions cut 5 bases from V and 7 bases from J, with 12 bases between. Germline CDR1 and CDR2: SGHAT and FQNNGV. The chain's CDR3 is CASSLFSGEQYF. CDR3 sequence (DNA): TGTGCCAGCAGCCTTTTTTCGGGGGAGCAGTACTTC.

This chain connects TRBV5-1 to TRBJ1-6; D gene ambiguous. The CDR3 has 16 amino acids. The ends were cut back, 4 bases at V and 10 bases at J, with 21 bases in the middle. Germline CDR1 is SGHRS and CDR2 is YFSETQ. The CDR3 DNA is TGCGCCAGCAGCAGCGCACCGGGGAGTTTAGGGTCACCCCTCCACTTT. Protein: CASSSAPGSLGSPLHF.

The chain uses TRBV21-1 and TRBJ1-3. TRBV21-1 constitutes a pseudogene. This CDR3 spans 14 amino acids. In DNA form, the CDR3 reads TGTGCCAGCAGCTATGGTAGCTCTGGAAACACCATATATTTT. It yields the protein CASSYGSSGNTIYF.

V and J are TRBV4-1 and TRBJ2-5; possibly TRBD2 for D (6 bases). Germline values: CDR1 MGHRA, CDR2 YSYEKL. The CDR3 runs to 18 residues. V lost 3 bases to trimming and J lost 1 base, with 21 bases between them. This CDR3 is CASSQGVTITSLQETQYF. The CDR3 DNA follows: TGCGCCAGCAGCCAGGGGGTCACCATTACTAGCCTCCAAGAGACCCAGTACTTC.

The chain has TRBV5-1 and TRBJ2-1, with 13 bases that match TRBD2. The CDR3 sequence is 16 residues long. V was clipped by 4 bases and J by 7 bases; unmatched bases: 8. Germline V gene data show CDR1 as SGHRS and CDR2 as YFSETQ. In DNA, the CDR3 is TGCGCCAGCAGCCGGCCCACTAGCGGGGGGGATAATGAGCAGTTCTTC. This encodes CASSRPTSGGDNEQFF. Looking up the rest from reference TRBV5-1 and TRBJ2-1 gives the full variable domain: KAGVTQTPRYLIKTRGQQVTLSCSPISGHRSVSWYQQTPGQGLQFLFEYFSETQRNKGNFPGRFSGRQFSNSRSEMNVSTLELGDSALYLCASSRPTSGGDNEQFFGPGTRLTVL.

The V gene is TRBV6-5, the J gene TRBJ1-3; no firm D call. Trimming pared 4 bases from V and 0 bases from J, leaving 10 bases between. Germline CDR1 is MNHEY and CDR2 is SVGAGI. This CDR3 spans 15 amino acids. CDR3 loop: CASSSAASSGNTIYF. The CDR3 bases are TGTGCCAGCAGTTCAGCAGCTAGCTCTGGAAACACCATATATTTT.

The rearrangement uses TRBV6-5 and TRBJ2-2, with unresolved D. The CDR3 consists of 15 residues. Deletions cut 5 bases from V and 3 bases from J, with 13 bases between. The germline V gene encodes CDR1 MNHEY and CDR2 SVGAGI. CDR3 nucleotides: TGTGCCAGCAGTACTCACGGTTTGGACACCGGGGAGCTGTTTTTT. This gives the protein CASSTHGLDTGELFF.

V usage is TRBV9 and J usage is TRBJ2-7, with D perhaps TRBD2 (6 bases). Germline assignment: CDR1 SGDLS and CDR2 YYNGEE. This CDR3 contains 19 residues. V was cut by 0 bases and J by 4 bases, with 26 bases left in between. The CDR3: CASSVEGGRAEGRIYEQYF. The CDR3 nucleotides are TGTGCCAGCAGCGTAGAAGGAGGGAGAGCGGAGGGGAGGATTTACGAGCAGTACTTC.

The V gene is TRBV5-5, the J gene TRBJ1-2; the D is unclear. This CDR3 has 14 residues. V lost 6 bases, J lost 0 bases, and 12 bases lay in between. Germline V gives CDR1 SGHKS, CDR2 YYEKEE (reference sequence). The CDR3 protein is CASNPLAANYGYTF. CDR3 DNA: TGTGCCAGCAATCCTCTTGCGGCTAACTATGGCTACACCTTC.

The CDR3, as DNA: TGTGCCAGCAGCCCACCCGGGACACCCTATGGCTACACCTTC. Amino acid sequence: CASSPPGTPYGYTF. The chain couples TRBV7-9 to TRBJ1-2, with D maybe TRBD1 (6 bases). This CDR3 has 14 residues. Deletions cut 5 bases from V and 4 bases from J, with 14 bases between. Germline values: CDR1 SEHNR, CDR2 FQNEAQ (reference sequence).

The rearrangement joins TRBV5-5 to TRBJ1-6, with 7 bases identical to TRBD1. The junction had 13 bases not matched to a gene; V was cut back by 4 bases and J by 6 bases. This CDR3 contains 17 residues. Germline-derived CDR1 and CDR2 are SGHKS and YYEKEE (reference sequence). As DNA, the CDR3 is TGTGCCAGCAGCCCCGTATCGACAGGGTTCCTTAATTCACCCCTCCACTTT. Protein: CASSPVSTGFLNSPLHF.

This clone was picked up many times. The J gene is TRBJ1-2, the V gene TRBV6-5, with 12 bases aligning to TRBD1. Germline lookup yields CDR1 MNHEY and CDR2 SVGAGI. V trimming: 7 bases; J trimming: 8 bases; junction bases outside the gene matches: 8. There are 14 residues in the CDR3. CDR3 loop: CASNLGQGARGYTF. As DNA, the CDR3 is TGTGCCAGCAACTTGGGACAGGGGGCTCGCGGCTACACCTTC.

The chain joins TRBV6-5 to TRBJ1-2; no firm D call. The CDR3 contains 14 residues. In germline, CDR1 is MNHEY, CDR2 SVGAGI. The V gene lost 6 bases and the J gene lost 0 bases, with 11 bases spanning the gap. The CDR3 spells CASRASGTNYGYTF. In nucleotides, the CDR3 is TGTGCCAGCAGAGCGAGCGGAACTAACTATGGCTACACCTTC.

V usage is TRBV7-9 and J usage is TRBJ1-4, with 8 bases identical to TRBD1. V lost 3 bases to trimming and J lost 8 bases; unmatched junction nucleotides: 5. The CDR3 is 14 residues long. CDR1 and CDR2 (germline): SEHNR, FQNEAQ (reference sequence). CDR3 sequence reads: CASSLSGGWEKLFF. In nucleotides, the CDR3 is TGTGCCAGCAGCTTGTCAGGGGGCTGGGAAAAACTGTTTTTT.

The chain carries TRBV4-1 and TRBJ1-5; 8 bases map to TRBD1. V was clipped by 4 bases and J by 7 bases; unmatched bases: 9. Germline V gene data show CDR1 as MGHRA and CDR2 as YSYEKL. This CDR3 has 15 amino acids. The CDR3 DNA follows: TGCGCCAGCAGCCCTCGCGGGACAGGCGAGCAGCCCCAGCATTTT. Protein product: CASSPRGTGEQPQHF.

The V and J genes are TRBV6-5 and TRBJ1-1; 7 positions agree with TRBD1. Germline trimming cut 6 bases from V and 0 bases from J; bases unmatched to any gene: 4. The CDR3 spans 14 residues. Germline assignment: CDR1 MNHEY and CDR2 SVGAGI. The CDR3 DNA follows: TGTGCCAGCAGGGGACAGCAGATGAACACTGAAGCTTTCTTT. This encodes CASRGQQMNTEAFF.